This TCR beta chain was identified during a study of T cell responses to AZD1222 COVID-19 vaccine. Notes on the study in general: Seropositive status at baseline applied to only 6 or 7 AZD1222 recipients. Vaccination with two AZD1222 doses was followed by a rise in Spike-specific TCR breadth and depth. Donors were largely white British and mainly female; clonal diversity was possibly underestimated. At 160-218 and 743-854, vaccine-associated CD4 TCRs were dominant, and they spanned spike.

In this sample, this clone turned up once. The antigen is undetermined. Germline CDR1 MNHEY, CDR2 SMNVEV (reference sequence). V shed 4 bases, J shed 1 base, and the junction held 3 bases outside the gene matches. The CDR3 contains 15 residues. The protocol was immunoSEQ multiplex PCR, while the TCRdb copy is restricted to in-frame clones and leaves out a portion. Seen here are about 150,000 clones, over 80% observed once, and the top ten hold 2.5% to 4%. V and J are TRBV27 and TRBJ1-5; 8 positions agree with TRBD1. This TCR was sampled from an adult who received the AZD1222 COVID-19 vaccine. This material consisted of peripheral blood, taken 28 days after the second AZD1222 dose. DNA for the CDR3: TGTGCCAGCAGTTCCAGGGGGCCAAGCAATCAGCCCCAGCATTTT. It yields the protein CASSSRGPSNQPQHF.